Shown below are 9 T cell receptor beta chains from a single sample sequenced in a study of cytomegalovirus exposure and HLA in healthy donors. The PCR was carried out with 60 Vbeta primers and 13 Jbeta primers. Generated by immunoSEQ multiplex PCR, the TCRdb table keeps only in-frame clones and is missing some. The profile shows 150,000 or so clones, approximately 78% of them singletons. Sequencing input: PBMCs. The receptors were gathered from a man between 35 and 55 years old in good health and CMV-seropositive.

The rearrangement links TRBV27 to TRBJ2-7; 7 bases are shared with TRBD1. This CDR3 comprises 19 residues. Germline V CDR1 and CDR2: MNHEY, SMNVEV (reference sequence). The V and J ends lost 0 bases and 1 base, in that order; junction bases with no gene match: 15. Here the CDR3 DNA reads TGTGCCAGCAGTTTATCGTCTAAGTCAAGGGGGCCACTTTCCTACGAGCAGTACTTC. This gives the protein CASSLSSKSRGPLSYEQYF.

The CDR3 here is CASSVPGADTQYF. As DNA, the CDR3 is TGTGCCAGCAGCGTACCAGGGGCAGATACGCAGTATTTT. This chain joins TRBV14 and TRBJ2-3, with D possibly matching TRBD1 (6 bases). The CDR3 length is 13 residues. The germline V gene has CDR1 SGHDN and CDR2 FVKESK. Trimming left V 5 bases short and J 4 bases short, with 10 bases between.

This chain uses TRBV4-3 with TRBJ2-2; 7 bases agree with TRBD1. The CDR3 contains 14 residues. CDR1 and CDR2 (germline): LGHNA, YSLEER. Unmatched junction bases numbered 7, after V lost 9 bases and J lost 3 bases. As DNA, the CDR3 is TGCGCCAGTAAAAGACAGGGCGACACCGGGGAGCTGTTTTTT. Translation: CASKRQGDTGELFF.

In DNA, the CDR3 is TGTGCCAGCAGCACGACTAGCGGGAGTCACGAGACCCAGTACTTC. Residues: CASSTTSGSHETQYF. V is TRBV6-1 and J is TRBJ2-5; 12 nucleotides agree with TRBD2. The ends lost 6 bases at V and 5 bases at J; junction bases unmatched: 7. The CDR3 runs 15 residues. In germline, CDR1 is MNHNS, CDR2 SASEGT.

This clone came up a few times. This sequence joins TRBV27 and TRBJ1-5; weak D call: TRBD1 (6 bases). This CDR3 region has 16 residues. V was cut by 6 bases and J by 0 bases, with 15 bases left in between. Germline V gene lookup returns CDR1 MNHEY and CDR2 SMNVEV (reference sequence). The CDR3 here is CASRFTGFSSNQPQHF. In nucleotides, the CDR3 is TGTGCCAGCAGATTTACAGGGTTTTCTAGCAATCAGCCCCAGCATTTT.

This chain's CDR3 is CASSFAATYNEQFF. The CDR3 bases are TGCGCCAGCAGCTTTGCGGCAACCTACAATGAGCAGTTCTTC. The V gene is TRBV5-1, the J gene TRBJ2-1; D gene ambiguous. This CDR3 region has 14 residues. Trimming left V 2 bases short and J 2 bases short, with 8 bases between. Germline CDR1 reads SGHRS; CDR2 reads YFSETQ. The entire variable domain, with the rest obtained from reference TRBV5-1 and TRBJ2-1, is as follows: KAGVTQTPRYLIKTRGQQVTLSCSPISGHRSVSWYQQTPGQGLQFLFEYFSETQRNKGNFPGRFSGRQFSNSRSEMNVSTLELGDSALYLCASSFAATYNEQFFGPGTRLTVL.

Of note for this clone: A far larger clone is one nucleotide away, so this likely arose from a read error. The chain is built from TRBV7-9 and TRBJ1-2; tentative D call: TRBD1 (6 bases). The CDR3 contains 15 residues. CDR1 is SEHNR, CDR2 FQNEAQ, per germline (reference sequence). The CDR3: CSSSLKADSLYGYTF. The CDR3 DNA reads TGTTCCAGCAGCTTAAAAGCGGACAGCCTGTATGGCTACACCTTC. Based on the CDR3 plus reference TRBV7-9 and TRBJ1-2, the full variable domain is DTGVSQNPRHKITKRGQNVTFRCDPISEHNRLYWYRQTLGQGPEFLTYFQNEAQLEKSRLLSDRFSAERPKGSFSTLEIQRTEQGDSAMYLCSSSLKADSLYGYTFGSGTRLTVV.

The CDR3 DNA is TGTGCCAGCAGAGGACTAGCGGGCACAGATACGCAGTATTTT. Its protein product is CASRGLAGTDTQYF. The chain links TRBV6-5 to TRBJ2-3, with 10 positions matching TRBD2. This CDR3 is built from 14 residues. Germline values: CDR1 MNHEY, CDR2 SVGAGI. Trimming took 6 bases from V and 1 from J; bases not matched to a gene: 1.

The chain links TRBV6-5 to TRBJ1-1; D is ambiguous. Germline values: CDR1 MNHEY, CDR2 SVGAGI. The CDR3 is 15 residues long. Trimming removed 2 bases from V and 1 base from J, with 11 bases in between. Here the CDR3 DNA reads TGTGCCAGCAGTTACGGAACCGGGAGGAACACTGAAGCTTTCTTT. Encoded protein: CASSYGTGRNTEAFF.